This T cell receptor (beta chain) was identified during a study of T cell responses to AZD1222 COVID-19 vaccine. Profiling relied on immunoSEQ multiplex PCR, and the TCRdb table lists in-frame clones only, not all of them. The repertoire includes about 56,000 clones, about 86% of them detected once, and about 7.1% sits in the top ten. CDR3 size: 15 residues. V lost 5 bases and J lost 7; bases outside the gene matches: 7. Germline CDR1 MDHEN, CDR2 SYDVKM. The starting material was peripheral blood, obtained 28 days after the second AZD1222 dose. The receptor was derived from an adult who received the AZD1222 COVID-19 vaccine. The chain couples TRBV28 to TRBJ2-2; 10 nucleotides match TRBD1. For the CDR3, the DNA is TGTGCCAGCAGTCCCGGGACAGGGGAGGTCGGGGAGCTGTTTTTT. This codes for CASSPGTGEVGELFF.